A single sample is the source of the 13 T cell receptor beta chains below, sequenced in a study of T-cell reconstitution after alpha-beta-depleted transplantation in children. Preparation of the TCRbeta library was carried out with unique molecular identifiers. TCRdb processed the PCR reads anew with MiXCR; each CDR3 protein has one entry. The repertoire holds 200,000 to 300,000 distinct CDR3 sequences, with 24% as singletons. Sequencing was performed on PBMCs, mostly from graft donor cells, taken 360 days after TCRalphabeta/CD19-depleted stem cell transplant. The receptors here all came from a female patient aged 2 to 10 who had a stem cell transplant for congenital amegakaryocytic thrombocytopenia, so the T cells may come from the graft donor.

The rearrangement uses TRBV4-1 and TRBJ2-7, with D perhaps assigned TRBD1 or TRBD2 (7 bases each). Trimming stripped 5 bases from V and 1 base from J, with 15 bases between. The CDR3 has 15 residues. CDR1 is MGHRA, CDR2 YSYEKL, per germline. This chain's CDR3 is CASSETGEGSYEQYF. CDR3 in DNA: TGCGCCAGCAGCGAAACAGGGGAGGGATCCTACGAGCAGTACTTC.

This clonotype appeared a few times. This chain links TRBV11-1 with TRBJ2-2; D is undetermined. This CDR3 comprises 14 residues. Trimming cost V 2 bases and J 3 bases, with 7 bases left between them. The germline CDR1 and CDR2 sequences are SGHAT and FQDESV (reference sequence). CDR3 protein: CASSLSRDTGELFF. The DNA for the CDR3 is TGTGCCAGCAGCTTATCACGGGACACCGGGGAGCTGTTTTTT.

The chain employs TRBV24-1 and TRBJ2-3; D is undetermined. Germline V gene data show CDR1 as KGHDR and CDR2 as SFDVKD. V gave up 2 bases and J gave up 6 bases, with 14 bases separating them. The CDR3 is made up of 15 amino acids. The CDR3 bases are TGTGCCACCAGTGATTCCAAAACCTTGGGGGATACGCAGTATTTT. The encoded protein is CATSDSKTLGDTQYF.

Only a few counts were recorded for this clonotype. The chain carries TRBV19 and TRBJ2-1; D not resolved. V gave up 1 base and J gave up 2 bases, with 9 bases separating them. The CDR3 contains 15 residues. Germline V CDR1 and CDR2: LNHDA, SQIVND (reference sequence). The CDR3 region has the DNA TGTGCCAGTAGTATAGGATCCTCCGCCTACAATGAGCAGTTCTTC. It yields the protein CASSIGSSAYNEQFF. Full variable domain (outside the CDR3, taken from reference TRBV19 and TRBJ2-1): DGGITQSPKYLFRKEGQNVTLSCEQNLNHDAMYWYRQDPGQGLRLIYYSQIVNDFQKGDIAEGYSVSREKKESFPLTVTSAQKNPTAFYLCASSIGSSAYNEQFFGPGTRLTVL.

A few counts support this clonotype. The chain combines TRBV15 with TRBJ2-3, with D possibly TRBD2 on 6 matching bases. Germline assignment: CDR1 LNHNV and CDR2 YYDKDF (reference sequence). Trimming removed 0 bases at V and 3 bases at J, with 25 bases between. CDR3 length: 20 amino acids. This CDR3 reads CATSRDGAGTDHRGTDTQYF. CDR3 DNA sequence: TGTGCCACCAGCAGAGATGGTGCGGGAACGGACCACCGTGGGACAGATACGCAGTATTTT. The variable domain in full, with the rest retrieved from reference TRBV15 and TRBJ2-3, is DAMVIQNPRYQVTQFGKPVTLSCSQTLNHNVMYWYQQKSSQAPKLLFHYYDKDFNNEADTPDNFQSRRPNTSFCFLDIRSPGLGDTAMYLCATSRDGAGTDHRGTDTQYFGPGTRLTVL.

This clonotype showed up many times. The chain links TRBV7-2 to TRBJ2-1; no reliable D call. CDR3 length: 13 amino acids. V lost 2 bases to trimming and J lost 8 bases, with 10 bases between them. Germline values: CDR1 SGHTA, CDR2 FQGNSA. The DNA of the CDR3 is TGTGCCAGCAGCTTAAACCTTCTAGATGAGCAGTTCTTC. It is translated as CASSLNLLDEQFF.

In this sample, this clonotype turned up a few times. The chain uses TRBV29-1 and TRBJ2-7; a weak D match, TRBD2 (6 bases). The CDR3 is 14 residues long. V was cut by 7 bases and J by 2 bases, with 18 bases left in between. Germline V lookup: CDR1 SQVTM, CDR2 ANQGSEA. The CDR3 region is CSARDTGTPYEQYF. The CDR3 nucleotides read TGCAGCGCTAGAGATACCGGGACTCCCTACGAGCAGTACTTC.

This chain joins TRBV13 and TRBJ2-1; 10 nucleotides line up with TRBD2. Germline-derived CDR1 and CDR2 are PRHDT and FYEKMQ (reference sequence). The CDR3 totals 14 residues. V gave up 7 bases and J gave up 6 bases; unmatched junction bases: 6. The CDR3: CASIASGRTNEQFF. CDR3 DNA sequence: TGTGCCAGCATCGCTAGCGGGAGAACCAATGAGCAGTTCTTC.

The V and J genes are TRBV4-3 and TRBJ2-7, with a tentative D call TRBD1 (5 bases). Germline V lookup: CDR1 LGHNA, CDR2 YSLEER. V lost 3 bases and J 9 bases, leaving 9 bases between the germline ends. This CDR3 spans 11 amino acids. This CDR3 is CASSQGLLQYF. The CDR3 coding sequence is TGCGCCAGCAGCCAGGGGCTTTTGCAGTACTTC.

In its sample, this clonotype was seen many times. The chain combines TRBV4-3 with TRBJ2-1; 9 bases agree with TRBD2. CDR1 and CDR2 (germline): LGHNA, YSLEER. V dropped 5 bases and J dropped 6; count of bases not matched to a gene: 17. CDR3 length: 18 residues. The CDR3 coding sequence is TGCGCCAGCAGCATGTCCATCACCGGGACTAGCATCCGCAATGAGCAGTTCTTC. Residues: CASSMSITGTSIRNEQFF.

This clonotype turned up a few times. The chain employs TRBV20-1 and TRBJ1-2; the match to TRBD1 covers 10 bases. Trimming removed 4 bases from V and 3 bases from J; junction bases left unmatched: 11. The CDR3 extends over 16 amino acids. Germline V gives CDR1 DFQATT, CDR2 SNEGSKA (reference sequence). In nucleotides, the CDR3 is TGCAGTGCTACCTGGGGGACAGGGGTGGTGGACTATGGCTACACCTTC. Protein product: CSATWGTGVVDYGYTF.

The CDR3 sequence: CASSFEDLTGPYNEQFF. The CDR3 nucleotides read TGTGCCAGCAGTTTCGAAGATCTGACAGGGCCTTACAATGAGCAGTTCTTC. The chain joins TRBV28 to TRBJ2-1; 7 bases align to TRBD1. The V segment lost 3 bases and the J segment 4 bases; nucleotides outside the gene matches: 12. The CDR3 length is 17 residues. The germline CDR1 and CDR2 sequences are MDHEN and SYDVKM.

This chain uses TRBV19 with TRBJ2-1; 8 nucleotides match TRBD2. CDR3 length: 16 residues. Germline lookup yields CDR1 LNHDA and CDR2 SQIVND (reference sequence). Unmatched junction bases numbered 11, after V lost 2 bases and J lost 8 bases. CDR3 sequence (DNA): TGTGCCAGTAGTATATCTCCGAGCGGGAGATGGGATGAGCAGTTCTTC. Residues: CASSISPSGRWDEQFF.